Described below is a single T cell receptor (beta chain) sequence and its context. Assay: immunoSEQ multiplex PCR; the TCRdb copy retains only in-frame clones and omits some. The sample records about 46,000 clones, 70% to 90% being singletons. This sample is drawn from a study of blood T cell repertoires in COVID-19. Across the study: Sites in the United States, Italy and Spain provided acute and convalescent COVID-19 samples. PBMCs, B-cell-depleted T cells, or T cells were the source of the cDNA or gDNA that made up the material.

There are 13 residues in the CDR3. Per the germline V gene, CDR1 is KGHSH and CDR2 is LQKENI. The germline V and J ends were trimmed by 2 bases and 7 bases, with 9 bases remaining between them. The clonotype originates from a human donor in a cohort sampled during active COVID-19. The donor label of this sample is uncertain. The sequencing sample was made of peripheral blood. This chain joins TRBV18 and TRBJ2-1; D may be TRBD1 (6 bases). The CDR3 DNA reads as TGTGCCAGCTCACCAGGACAGAAAAATGAGCAGTTCTTC. The encoded protein is CASSPGQKNEQFF.